Presented here are 27 T cell receptor beta chains from one specimen sequenced in a study of blood T cell repertoires in COVID-19. This table comes from immunoSEQ multiplex PCR, and its TCRdb copy is limited to in-frame clones, with some not included. Among around 230,000 clones, around 90% were seen once, and the ten largest hold under 3%. The sample was PBMCs or T cells enriched from blood (not recorded which). The source of these receptors is a woman in her twenties or thirties who had recovered from COVID-19.

This clone appeared a single time. The rearrangement uses TRBV19 and TRBJ1-5; TRBD1 agrees at 7 bases. The CDR3 is made up of 16 amino acids. Germline loops: CDR1 LNHDA, CDR2 SQIVND (reference sequence). V shed 3 bases, J shed 2 bases, and the junction held 7 bases outside the gene matches. CDR3 DNA: TGTGCCAGTAGTATGGGCACAGGGGAGGGCAATCAGCCCCAGCATTTT. Amino acid sequence: CASSMGTGEGNQPQHF.

This sequence joins TRBV4-1 and TRBJ1-4, with 9 bases aligning to TRBD1. Germline CDR1 reads MGHRA; CDR2 reads YSYEKL. The CDR3 has 18 residues. V trimming: 4 bases; J trimming: 8 bases; junction bases outside the gene matches: 17. CDR3: CASSPFGTGKWKGEKLFF. The CDR3, as DNA: TGCGCCAGCAGCCCATTTGGGACAGGGAAATGGAAGGGGGAAAAACTGTTTTTT.

The chain links TRBV7-4 to TRBJ1-5, with D perhaps TRBD1 (6 bases). V was pared by 4 bases and J by 2 bases, with 15 bases between. The CDR3 is made up of 16 amino acids. Looked up from germline, CDR1 is SGHVT and CDR2 is SQSDAQ. The CDR3 region has the DNA TGTGCCAGCAGCTGCACGGGGGGCGGACGCAATCAGCCCCAGCATTTT. Its protein product is CASSCTGGGRNQPQHF.

The genes are TRBV4-3 and TRBJ1-5; D possibly corresponds to TRBD1 (5 bases). This CDR3 has 15 amino acids. Germline CDR1 is LGHNA and CDR2 is YSLEER. The ends were cut back, 0 bases at V and 5 bases at J, with 11 bases in the middle. CDR3: CASSQDGTGDQPQHF. Written as DNA, the CDR3 is TGCGCCAGCAGCCAAGATGGAACAGGTGATCAGCCCCAGCATTTT.

In this sample, this clone turned up once. The V and J genes are TRBV5-8 and TRBJ1-2; D might be TRBD1 (6 bases). The CDR3 runs to 14 residues. V shed 3 bases and J shed 4 bases, with 13 bases lying between them. The germline gives CDR1 SGHTS, CDR2 YDEGEE. The CDR3 is CASSYPTGRYGYTF. In nucleotides, the CDR3 is TGTGCCAGCAGCTACCCGACAGGCCGCTATGGCTACACCTTC.

The V gene is TRBV4-2, the J gene TRBJ2-3; 10 nucleotides line up with TRBD2. Germline V gene sequence: CDR1 LGHNA, CDR2 YNFKEQ. The CDR3 contains 17 residues. Trimming removed 3 bases from V and 4 bases from J; junction bases left unmatched: 10. The CDR3: CASSHLLAGPRADTQYF. The DNA of the CDR3 is TGTGCCAGCAGCCATCTACTAGCGGGGCCGAGGGCAGATACGCAGTATTTT.

The V gene is TRBV12-3 or TRBV12-4, the J gene TRBJ2-5; D is possibly TRBD2 (5 bases). The CDR3 is 13 residues long. The ends were cut back, 7 bases at V and 3 bases at J, with 12 bases in the middle. The CDR3 is CASKTGVEETQYF. The CDR3 coding sequence is TGTGCCAGCAAGACCGGGGTGGAAGAGACCCAGTACTTC.

The chain couples TRBV4-3 to TRBJ1-4, with 9 positions matching TRBD1. Germline lookup yields CDR1 LGHNA and CDR2 YSLEER. The CDR3 covers 15 residues. V shed 4 bases, J shed 6 bases, and the junction held 6 bases outside the gene matches. The CDR3, as DNA: TGCGCCAGCAGCCTCCGGGACAGGGAATATGAAAAACTGTTTTTT. This encodes CASSLRDREYEKLFF.

The rearrangement joins TRBV19 to TRBJ1-5, with 11 nucleotides matching TRBD1. The J segment lost 0 bases and the V segment lost 7 bases, leaving 5 bases of the junction unmatched. Germline lookup yields CDR1 LNHDA and CDR2 SQIVND (reference sequence). This CDR3 region has 16 residues. The CDR3 DNA is TGTGCCAGTAAGGGGACAGGGGGATATAGCAATCAGCCCCAGCATTTT. Translated: CASKGTGGYSNQPQHF.

This clone has more than one count but fewer than ten. V is TRBV9 and J is TRBJ2-7; weak D call: TRBD2 (6 bases). The V gene lost 4 bases and the J gene lost 4 bases, with 9 bases spanning the gap. Germline V gene data show CDR1 as SGDLS and CDR2 as YYNGEE. CDR3 size: 12 residues. As DNA, the CDR3 is TGTGCCAGCAGCAACGGGGGTTACGAGCAGTACTTC. Protein: CASSNGGYEQYF.

The chain employs TRBV29-1 and TRBJ1-2; tentative D call: TRBD1 (6 bases). CDR1 and CDR2 (germline): SQVTM, ANQGSEA. This CDR3 is built from 12 residues. V shed 8 bases and J shed 5 bases, with 15 bases lying between them. The CDR3 spells CSSGVGQYGYTF. CDR3 bases: TGCAGCTCTGGGGTTGGACAGTATGGCTACACCTTC.

The chain has TRBV3-1 (or the pseudogene TRBV3-2) and TRBJ1-2, with 10 bases that match TRBD1. V trimming: 1 base; J trimming: 8 bases; junction bases outside the gene matches: 7. CDR3 length: 15 residues. The germline CDR1 and CDR2 sequences are LGHDT and YNNKEL (reference sequence). The CDR3 DNA follows: TGTGCCAGCAGCCAAGGGGGGACAGGGGCGGCGGGCTACACCTTC. Its protein product is CASSQGGTGAAGYTF.

V and J are TRBV6-5 and TRBJ1-1, with D possibly matching TRBD1 (6 bases). The CDR3 loop spans 16 amino acids. Germline V CDR1 and CDR2: MNHEY, SVGAGI. V lost 2 bases to trimming and J lost 4 bases, with 17 bases between them. The CDR3 DNA follows: TGTGCCAGCAGTTACATCTGGGACACCAAAGGCACTGAAGCTTTCTTT. Translation gives CASSYIWDTKGTEAFF.

DNA for the CDR3: TGTGCCAGCAGTGACTCGAAGGGACAGGGTAGTGATACGCAGTATTTT. Protein product: CASSDSKGQGSDTQYF. The rearrangement uses TRBV6-4 and TRBJ2-3; the match to TRBD1 covers 9 bases. The CDR3 runs to 16 residues. V trimming: 0 bases; J trimming: 6 bases; junction bases outside the gene matches: 7. The V gene's germline CDR1 is MRHNA and CDR2 SNTAGT.

The gene calls are TRBV3-1 (or the pseudogene TRBV3-2) and TRBJ1-6; weak D call: TRBD1 (5 bases). V lost 2 bases, J lost 7 bases, and 9 bases lay in between. The CDR3 spans 14 residues. Germline lookup yields CDR1 LGHDT and CDR2 YNNKEL (reference sequence). CDR3 coding DNA: TGTGCCAGCAGCCAACGACAGCCCAATTCACCCCTCCACTTT. This translates into CASSQRQPNSPLHF.

As DNA, the CDR3 is TGTGCCAGCAGTTTGGGGCTGATATCACCCCTCCACTTT. Translated, it gives CASSLGLISPLHF. J is TRBJ1-6 and V is TRBV27; weak D call: TRBD1 (5 bases). Trimming took off 3 bases at V and 10 bases at J, with 10 bases between the two ends. This CDR3 spans 13 amino acids. The germline gives CDR1 MNHEY, CDR2 SMNVEV (reference sequence).

This chain links TRBV4-3 with TRBJ2-1; 13 bases line up with TRBD2. J gave up 9 bases and V 1 base, and 12 bases lay outside the gene matches. Germline lookup yields CDR1 LGHNA and CDR2 YSLEER. The CDR3 runs 18 residues. CDR3 in DNA: TGCGCCAGCAGCCAAGCCGGGACCGGGACTAGCGGGGTGGGTGAGCAGTTCTTC. Protein: CASSQAGTGTSGVGEQFF.

The genes are TRBV19 and TRBJ1-3, with D possibly matching TRBD1 (6 bases). Deletions cut 6 bases from V and 1 base from J, with 7 bases between. This CDR3 is 13 amino acids long. CDR1 and CDR2 (germline): LNHDA, SQIVND (reference sequence). In DNA, the CDR3 is TGTGCCAGTAGAGGACAGTCTGGAAACACCATATATTTT. Translation: CASRGQSGNTIYF.

The V call is TRBV9, the J call TRBJ2-2; no reliable D call. The CDR3 runs to 13 residues. The V end lost 4 bases, the J end lost 8 bases, and 12 bases lay between the germline ends. CDR1 SGDLS and CDR2 YYNGEE come from the germline V gene. The CDR3 bases are TGTGCCAGCAGCTCGTACATTCAGGGGGAGCTGTTTTTT. The encoded protein is CASSSYIQGELFF.

V and J are TRBV6-5 and TRBJ2-1; 7 bases line up with TRBD2. Trimming at V came to 8 bases and at J to 1 base, leaving 2 bases not matched to a gene. The CDR3 sequence is 13 residues long. The V gene's germline CDR1 is MNHEY and CDR2 SVGAGI. CDR3 DNA sequence: TGTGCCAGCTGGGACTATTCCTACAATGAGCAGTTCTTC. It encodes CASWDYSYNEQFF.

The chain couples TRBV5-1 to TRBJ2-1; tentatively, D is TRBD1 (7 bases). Germline V gene lookup returns CDR1 SGHRS and CDR2 YFSETQ. V gave up 2 bases and J gave up 3 bases, with 12 bases separating them. The CDR3 has 15 residues. In DNA form, the CDR3 reads TGCGCCAGCAGCTTTGTCCAGGGGGGCTACAATGAGCAGTTCTTC. Its protein is CASSFVQGGYNEQFF.

The V gene is TRBV19, the J gene TRBJ2-2, with 7 positions matching TRBD1. Germline V gene lookup returns CDR1 LNHDA and CDR2 SQIVND (reference sequence). The J segment lost 5 bases and the V segment lost 4 bases, leaving 7 bases of the junction unmatched. There are 15 residues in the CDR3. CDR3 nucleotide sequence: TGTGCCAGTAGTAGCGGTAGGGGGCTGACCGGGGAGCTGTTTTTT. It encodes CASSSGRGLTGELFF.

The CDR3 region has the DNA TGCGCCAGCAGCCAAGGGAGGAGCGGGGGGGGCACAGATACGCAGTATTTT. It is translated as CASSQGRSGGGTDTQYF. This chain connects TRBV4-3 to TRBJ2-3, with 10 bases identical to TRBD2. The J segment lost 1 base and the V segment lost 1 base, leaving 5 bases of the junction unmatched. CDR3 length equals 17 residues. CDR1 is LGHNA and CDR2 is YSLEER in the germline V gene.

The V call is TRBV5-4, the J call TRBJ1-1, with 9 bases identical to TRBD1. Germline CDR1 reads SGHNT; CDR2 reads YYREEE (reference sequence). The V and J ends lost 5 bases and 8 bases, in that order; junction bases with no gene match: 4. The CDR3 has 12 residues. CDR3 loop: CASRSTGGEAFF. Written as DNA, the CDR3 is TGTGCCAGCAGGTCAACAGGGGGCGAAGCTTTCTTT.

The gene calls are TRBV12-5 and TRBJ2-2, with a possible D match to TRBD1 (7 bases). Germline V lookup: CDR1 LGHNT, CDR2 FRNRAP. CDR3 length: 19 residues. V lost 0 bases to trimming and J lost 7 bases, with 24 bases between them. The CDR3 DNA reads TGTGCTAGTGGTTTGGTACGTCTATCGGAGGGGGCGAGGATCGGGGAGCTGTTTTTT. Protein product: CASGLVRLSEGARIGELFF.

The rearrangement joins TRBV4-3 to TRBJ2-7; possibly TRBD2 for D (5 bases). Germline-derived CDR1 and CDR2 are LGHNA and YSLEER. V dropped 0 bases and J dropped 6 bases, with 9 bases sitting between them. The CDR3 is 13 amino acids. The CDR3 nucleotides read TGCGCCAGCAGCCAAGATATGGGGAGCGAGCAGTACTTC. It translates to CASSQDMGSEQYF.

This chain links TRBV9 with TRBJ1-1, with 7 bases lining up with TRBD1. The length of the CDR3 is 14 residues. Germline CDR1 is SGDLS and CDR2 is YYNGEE. J gave up 5 bases and V 2 bases, and 6 bases lay outside the gene matches. In DNA, the CDR3 is TGTGCCAGCAGCGTTGACAGGGTTTCTACTGAAGCTTTCTTT. As protein: CASSVDRVSTEAFF.